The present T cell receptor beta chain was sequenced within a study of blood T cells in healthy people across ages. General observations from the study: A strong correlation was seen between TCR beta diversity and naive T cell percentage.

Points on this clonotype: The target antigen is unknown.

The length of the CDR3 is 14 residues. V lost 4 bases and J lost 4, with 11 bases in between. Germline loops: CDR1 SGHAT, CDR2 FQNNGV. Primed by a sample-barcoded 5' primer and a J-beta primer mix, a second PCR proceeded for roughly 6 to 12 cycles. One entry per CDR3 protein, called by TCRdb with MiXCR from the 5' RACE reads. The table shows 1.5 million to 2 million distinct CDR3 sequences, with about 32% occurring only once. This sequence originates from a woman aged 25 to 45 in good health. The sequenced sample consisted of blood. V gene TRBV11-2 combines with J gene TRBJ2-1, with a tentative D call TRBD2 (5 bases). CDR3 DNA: TGTGCCAGCAGCTCCTTTCGGACTTACAATGAGCAGTTCTTC. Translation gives CASSSFRTYNEQFF. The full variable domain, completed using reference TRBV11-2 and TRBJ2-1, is EAGVAQSPRYKIIEKRQSVAFWCNPISGHATLYWYQQILGQGPKLLIQFQNNGVVDDSQLPKDRFSAERLKGVDSTLKIQPAKLEDSAVYLCASSSFRTYNEQFFGPGTRLTVL.